This T cell receptor beta chain stems from a study of Graves' ophthalmopathy and Graves' hyperthyroidism. PBMCs were density-gradient isolated from 10 ml fresh blood. Worth noting for this clonotype: Its target is unknown.

With 4 bases removed from V and 9 bases from J, the gap between germline ends came to 12 bases. Germline CDR1 and CDR2: SQVTM and ANQGSEA. This CDR3 comprises 11 residues. TCR beta CDR3 regions were amplified from RNA transcripts. After a first-round RT-PCR with HTBI primers, a second-round multiplex PCR was run. TCRdb itself ran the multiplex PCR reads through MiXCR, one entry per CDR3 protein. The sample gives hundreds of thousands of distinct CDR3 sequences, approximately 39% of which show up once; over 2.5% is in the top ten. Study conclusions and caveats: Blood was where most expanded thyroid clonotypes above 0.001 frequency also turned up. With just over 70% sensitivity and roughly 72% specificity, the model predicted ophthalmopathy progression. Ophthalmopathy was separated from stable hyperthyroidism by a 13-signature model with about 86% sensitivity and over 75% specificity.

The source of this sequence is an adult man with Graves' ophthalmopathy. V and J are TRBV29-1 and TRBJ1-2; D is unclear. The sample was peripheral blood. The CDR3 nucleotides are TGCAGCGTTGTGGACGGAAGCAGCTACACCTTC. Residues: CSVVDGSSYTF. The complete variable domain, with remaining parts taken from reference TRBV29-1 and TRBJ1-2, reads SAVISQKPSRDICQRGTSLTIQCQVDSQVTMMFWYRQQPGQSLTLIATANQGSEATYESGFVIDKFPISRPNLTFSTLTVSNMSPEDSSIYLCSVVDGSSYTFGSGTRLTVV.